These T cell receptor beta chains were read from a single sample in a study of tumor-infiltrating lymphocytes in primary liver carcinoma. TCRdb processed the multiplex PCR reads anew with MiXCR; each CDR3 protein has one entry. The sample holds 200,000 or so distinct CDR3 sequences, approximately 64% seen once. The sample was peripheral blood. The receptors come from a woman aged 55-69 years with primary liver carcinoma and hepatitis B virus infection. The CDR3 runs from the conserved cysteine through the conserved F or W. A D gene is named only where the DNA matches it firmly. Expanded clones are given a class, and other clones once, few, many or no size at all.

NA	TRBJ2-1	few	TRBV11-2	TGTGCCAGCAGCTTAAGGAAGAACAATGAGCAGTTCTTC	CASSLRKNNEQFF
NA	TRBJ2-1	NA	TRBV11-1	TGTGCCAGCAGCCTTAGCGGTAAGCAGTTCTTC	CASSLSGKQFF
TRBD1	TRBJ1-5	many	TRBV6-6	TGTGCCAGCAGCCGTGGACAGGGGGGCAATCAGCCCCAGCATTTT	CASSRGQGGNQPQHF
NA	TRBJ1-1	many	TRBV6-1	TGTGCCAGCAGTGAAGCAGGGCATGAGGCTTTCTTT	CASSEAGHEAFF
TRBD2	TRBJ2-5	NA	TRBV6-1	TGTATCAGCAGTGAAGCAGCGGGAGACCAAGAGACCCAGTACTTC	CISSEAAGDQETQYF
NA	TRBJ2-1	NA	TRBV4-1	NA	CASSQVGVGNGNEQLF
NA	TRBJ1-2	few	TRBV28	TGTGCCAGCAGGTCAGGTTTCTATGGTTACACCTTC	CASRSGFYGYTF
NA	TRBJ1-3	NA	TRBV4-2	TGTGCCAGCAGCCCCACGTCGGGTGGGGACACCATATATTTT	CASSPTSGGDTIYF
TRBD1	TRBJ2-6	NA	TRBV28	TGTGCCAGCAGCATAACTGGACAGGGCGTCTCTGGGGCCAACGTCCTGACTTTC	CASSITGQGVSGANVLTF
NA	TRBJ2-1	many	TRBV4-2	TGTGCCAGCAGCCGCGACGAGGGGAGCTCCTACAATGAGCAGTTCTTC	CASSRDEGSSYNEQFF
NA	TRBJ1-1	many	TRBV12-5	TGTGCTAGTGGTTTGAAGGGAGACACTGAAGCTTTCTTT	CASGLKGDTEAFF
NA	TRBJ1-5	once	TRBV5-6	TGTGCCAGCAGCCGACGGGGCCTCAATAAGCCCCAGCATTTT	CASSRRGLNKPQHF
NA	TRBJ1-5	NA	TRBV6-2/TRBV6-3	TGTGCTAGCAGCAGAAGGGGAGGCCAGCCCCAGCATTTT	CASSRRGGQPQHF
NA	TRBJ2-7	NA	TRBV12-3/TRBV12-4	TGTGCCAGCAGGCATATGAGCCATGAGCAGTACTTC	CASRHMSHEQYF
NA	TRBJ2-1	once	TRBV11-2	TGTGCCAACAGCTCAGGCAGCTACAATGAGCAGTTCTTC	CANSSGSYNEQFF
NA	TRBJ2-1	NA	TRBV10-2	TGCGCCAGTCAGGGGAGGGGGCACAATGAGCAGTTCTTC	CASQGRGHNEQFF